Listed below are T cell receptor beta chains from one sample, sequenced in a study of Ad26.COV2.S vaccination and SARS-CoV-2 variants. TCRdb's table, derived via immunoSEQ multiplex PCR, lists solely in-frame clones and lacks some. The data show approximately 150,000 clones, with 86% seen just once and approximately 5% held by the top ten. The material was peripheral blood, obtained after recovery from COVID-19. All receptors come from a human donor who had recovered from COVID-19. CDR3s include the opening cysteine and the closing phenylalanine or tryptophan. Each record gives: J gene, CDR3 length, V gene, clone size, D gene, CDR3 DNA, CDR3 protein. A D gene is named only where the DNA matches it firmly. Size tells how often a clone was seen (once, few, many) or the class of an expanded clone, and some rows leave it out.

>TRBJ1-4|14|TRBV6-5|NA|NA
TGTGCCAGCAGTCCGACAGGATTAGGAGAAAAACTGTTTTTT
CASSPTGLGEKLFF
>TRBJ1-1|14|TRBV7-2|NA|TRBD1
TGTGCCAGCAGCTTACCGACAGGGATGACTGAAGCTTTCTTT
CASSLPTGMTEAFF
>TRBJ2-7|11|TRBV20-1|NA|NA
TGCAGTGCTAGGTCCGAATACGAGCAGTACTTC
CSARSEYEQYF
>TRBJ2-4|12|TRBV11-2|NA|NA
TGTGCCAGCAGCTTACAAACGGACATTCAGTACTTC
CASSLQTDIQYF
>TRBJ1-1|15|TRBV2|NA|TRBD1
TGTGCCAGAGACAGGGTCATACCCATGAACACTGAAGCTTTCTTT
CARDRVIPMNTEAFF
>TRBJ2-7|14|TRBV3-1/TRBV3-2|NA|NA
TGTGCCAGCAGCCCACTGGACAGCTCCTACGAGCAGTACTTC
CASSPLDSSYEQYF
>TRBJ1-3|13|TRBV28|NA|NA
TGTGCCAGCAGTTCTGGGGGGAGAAACACCATATATTTT
CASSSGGRNTIYF
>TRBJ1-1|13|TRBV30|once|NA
TGTGCCTGGAAAGCCACACAGAACACTGAAGCTTTCTTT
CAWKATQNTEAFF
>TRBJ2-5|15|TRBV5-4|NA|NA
TGTGCCAGCAGCTTGGGTGGCAGGGGTTACGAGACCCAGTACTTC
CASSLGGRGYETQYF
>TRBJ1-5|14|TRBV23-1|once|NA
TGCGCCAGCAGTCACCTCCAAGGGGATCAGCCCCAGCATTTT
CASSHLQGDQPQHF
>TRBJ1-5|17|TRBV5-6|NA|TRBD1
TGTGCCAGCAGCCTCGGACAGGGCTCCGTTCGCAATCAGCCCCAGCATTTT
CASSLGQGSVRNQPQHF
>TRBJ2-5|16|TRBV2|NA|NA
TGTGCCAGCAGTGACCCGGGAACTACCTTACAAGAGACCCAGTACTTC
CASSDPGTTLQETQYF
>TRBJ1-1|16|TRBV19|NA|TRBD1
TGTGCCAGTAGTCCAGTCAACAGGGGGAGAAACACTGAAGCTTTCTTT
CASSPVNRGRNTEAFF